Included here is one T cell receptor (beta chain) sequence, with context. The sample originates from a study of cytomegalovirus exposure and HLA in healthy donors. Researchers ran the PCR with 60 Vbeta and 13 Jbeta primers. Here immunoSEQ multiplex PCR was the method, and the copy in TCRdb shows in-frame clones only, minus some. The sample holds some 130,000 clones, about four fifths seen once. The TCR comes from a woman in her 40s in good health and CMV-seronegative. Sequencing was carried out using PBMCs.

DNA for the CDR3: TGTGCCAGCAGCCATCGGGGGTACAATGAGCAGTTCTTC. Amino acid sequence: CASSHRGYNEQFF. The V and J genes are TRBV5-6 and TRBJ2-1, with a weak D call TRBD2 (6 bases). Trimming removed 4 bases from V and 4 bases from J, with 9 bases in between. Germline V gives CDR1 SGHDT, CDR2 YYEEEE. The CDR3 has 13 amino acids.